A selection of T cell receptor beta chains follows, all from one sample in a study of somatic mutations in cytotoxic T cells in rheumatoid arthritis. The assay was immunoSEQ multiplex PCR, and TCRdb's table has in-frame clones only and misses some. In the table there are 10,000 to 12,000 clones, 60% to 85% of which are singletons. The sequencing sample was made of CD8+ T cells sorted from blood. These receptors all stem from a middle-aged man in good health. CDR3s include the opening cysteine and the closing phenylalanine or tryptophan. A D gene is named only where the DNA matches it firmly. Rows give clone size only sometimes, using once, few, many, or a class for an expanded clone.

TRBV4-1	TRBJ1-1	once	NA	CASSQEERNTEAFF	TGCGCCAGCAGCCAAGAAGAGAGGAACACTGAAGCTTTCTTT
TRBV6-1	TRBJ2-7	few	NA	CASSARGVSYEQYF	TGTGCCAGCAGTGCCAGGGGGGTCTCCTACGAGCAGTACTTC
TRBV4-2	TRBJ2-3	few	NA	CASSQERVLGPDTQYF	TGTGCCAGCAGCCAAGAGCGGGTTTTGGGCCCAGATACGCAGTATTTT
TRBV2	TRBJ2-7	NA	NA	CASRTSRETGYEQYF	TGTGCCAGCAGGACCTCCAGGGAAACGGGCTACGAGCAGTACTTC
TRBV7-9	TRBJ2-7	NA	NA	CASSTQGKRSYEQYF	TGTGCCAGCAGCACACAGGGAAAGAGGTCCTACGAGCAGTACTTC
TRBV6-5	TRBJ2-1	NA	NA	CASSLDSIEQFF	TGTGCCAGCAGCCTGGACAGCATTGAGCAGTTCTTC
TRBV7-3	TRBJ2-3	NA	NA	CASRSDRDSTDTQYF	TGTGCCAGCAGATCGGACAGAGATAGCACAGATACGCAGTATTTT
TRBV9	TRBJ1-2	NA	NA	CASSPPGGHYGYTF	TGTGCCAGCAGCCCCCCGGGGGGACATTATGGCTACACCTTC
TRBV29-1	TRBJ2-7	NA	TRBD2	CSVFLAGEELYEQYF	TGCAGCGTTTTCCTAGCGGGAGAGGAGCTATACGAGCAGTACTTC
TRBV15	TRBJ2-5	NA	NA	CATSRTAPQETQYF	TGTGCCACCAGCAGGACAGCGCCCCAAGAGACCCAGTACTTC
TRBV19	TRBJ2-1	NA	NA	CASSIPLRQESYNEQFF	TGTGCCAGTAGTATCCCATTACGACAGGAGTCCTACAATGAGCAGTTCTTC
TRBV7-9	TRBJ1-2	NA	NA	CASSSSLGGPNYGYTF	TGTGCCAGCAGTTCATCCCTCGGGGGGCCTAACTATGGCTACACCTTC
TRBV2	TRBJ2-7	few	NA	CASSEAGPGGVYF	TGTGCCAGCAGTGAAGCGGGGCCTGGCGGCGTGTACTTC
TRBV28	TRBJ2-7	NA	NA	CASSPVAGQSPRQYF	TGTGCCAGCAGCCCCGTTGCGGGTCAATCCCCGCGGCAGTACTTC
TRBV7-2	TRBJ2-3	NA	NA	CASSSMRGASTDTQYF	TGTGCCAGCAGCTCGATGCGGGGAGCTAGCACAGATACGCAGTATTTT
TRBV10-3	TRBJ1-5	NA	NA	CAISESTVSNQPQHF	TGTGCCATCAGTGAGTCGACAGTTAGCAATCAGCCCCAGCATTTT
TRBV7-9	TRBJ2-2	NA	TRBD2	CASSLGGLVAGELFF	TGTGCCAGCAGCTTGGGTGGACTAGTCGCCGGGGAGCTGTTTTTT
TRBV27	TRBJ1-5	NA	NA	CASGASSNQPQHF	TGTGCCAGTGGGGCCTCTAGCAATCAGCCCCAGCATTTT
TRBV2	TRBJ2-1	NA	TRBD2	CASSGPTSGRYNEQFF	TGTGCCAGCAGTGGGCCGACTAGCGGGAGATACAATGAGCAGTTCTTC
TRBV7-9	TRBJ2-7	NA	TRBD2	CATAEGAAGDPYEQYF	TGTGCCACCGCTGAGGGAGCAGCGGGGGACCCCTACGAGCAGTACTTC
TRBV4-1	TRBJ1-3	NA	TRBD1	CASSPPRTGSGNTIYF	TGCGCCAGCAGCCCACCCCGGACAGGGTCTGGAAACACCATATATTTT
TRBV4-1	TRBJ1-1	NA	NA	CASSPRAGENTEAFF	TGCGCCAGCAGCCCCCGCGCCGGGGAGAACACTGAAGCTTTCTTT
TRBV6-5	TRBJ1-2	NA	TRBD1	CASRNEGTDYGYTF	TGTGCCAGCAGAAACGAGGGGACAGACTATGGCTACACCTTC
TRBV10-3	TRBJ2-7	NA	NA	CAITSVAPSYEQYF	TGTGCCATCACCAGCGTAGCGCCCTCCTACGAGCAGTACTTC
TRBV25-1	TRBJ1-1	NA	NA	CASSWGGTEAFF	TGTGCCAGCAGTTGGGGGGGAACTGAAGCTTTCTTT
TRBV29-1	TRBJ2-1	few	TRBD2	CSVLQPIAGGPREQFF	TGCAGCGTTCTACAACCGATAGCGGGAGGGCCCAGGGAGCAGTTCTTC
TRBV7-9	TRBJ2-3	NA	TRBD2	CASSPPGLSTDTQYF	TGTGCCAGCAGTCCGCCGGGACTAAGCACAGATACGCAGTATTTT
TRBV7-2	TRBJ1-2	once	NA	CASSLVVGGLDYGYTF	TGTGCCAGCAGCTTAGTCGTAGGGGGTTTGGACTATGGCTACACCTTC
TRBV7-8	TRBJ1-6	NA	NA	CASRGGVLTGSSYNSPLHF	TGTGCCAGCAGGGGGGGGGTTTTGACGGGAAGCTCCTATAATTCACCCCTCCACTTT
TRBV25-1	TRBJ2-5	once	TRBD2	CASSRGGRETQYF	TGTGCCAGCAGTCGCGGGGGGAGGGAGACCCAGTACTTC
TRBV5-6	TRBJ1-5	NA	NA	CASSLGTGSQPQHF	TGTGCCAGCAGCTTGGGTACAGGGAGTCAGCCCCAGCATTTT
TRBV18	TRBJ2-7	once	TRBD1	CASSPDQGAAYEQYF	TGTGCCAGCTCACCAGACCAGGGGGCAGCCTACGAGCAGTACTTC
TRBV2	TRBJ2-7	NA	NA	CASSDRDSNTYEQYF	TGTGCCAGCAGTGATCGGGACTCGAACACCTACGAGCAGTACTTC
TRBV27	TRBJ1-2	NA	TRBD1	CASRLQGAGYGYTF	TGTGCCAGCAGATTACAGGGGGCGGGGTATGGCTACACCTTC
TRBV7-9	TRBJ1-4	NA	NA	CASSPLSGPNEKLFF	TGTGCCAGCAGCCCACTATCAGGGCCTAATGAAAAACTGTTTTTT
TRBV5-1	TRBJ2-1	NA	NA	CASSLNGVSASNEQFF	TGCGCCAGCAGCTTAAACGGGGTTAGTGCCTCTAATGAGCAGTTCTTC
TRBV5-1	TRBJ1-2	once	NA	CASSLGQASYGYTF	TGCGCCAGCAGCTTGGGACAGGCCTCCTATGGCTACACCTTC
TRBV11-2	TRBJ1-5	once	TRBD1	CASSLTGGHQPQHF	TGTGCCAGCAGCTTGACAGGGGGGCATCAGCCCCAGCATTTT
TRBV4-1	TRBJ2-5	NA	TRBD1	CASSRPGQNYQETQYF	TGCGCCAGCAGCCGCCCGGGACAGAATTACCAAGAGACCCAGTACTTC
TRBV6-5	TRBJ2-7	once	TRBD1	CASSWTGGNYEQYF	TGTGCCAGCAGCTGGACAGGGGGTAACTACGAGCAGTACTTC
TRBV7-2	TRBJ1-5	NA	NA	CASSLAGFSNQPQHF	TGTGCCAGCAGCTTAGCCGGTTTTAGCAATCAGCCCCAGCATTTT
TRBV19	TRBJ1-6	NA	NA	CASSIKGGSSPLHF	TGTGCCAGTAGTATCAAGGGGGGGAGTTCACCCCTCCACTTT
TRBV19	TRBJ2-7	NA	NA	CASSINRDILPTEQYF	TGTGCCAGTAGTATAAACCGGGACATTCTCCCCACCGAGCAGTACTTC
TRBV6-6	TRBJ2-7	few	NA	CASSRTGLSDYEQYF	TGTGCCAGCAGCCGCACCGGACTAAGCGACTACGAGCAGTACTTC
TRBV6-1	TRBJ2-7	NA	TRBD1	CASSVTGVRSGEQYF	TGTGCCAGCAGTGTCACAGGGGTCCGCAGTGGCGAGCAGTACTTC
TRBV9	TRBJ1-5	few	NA	CASSVGRDSNQPQHF	TGTGCCAGCAGCGTAGGCCGGGATAGCAATCAGCCCCAGCATTTT
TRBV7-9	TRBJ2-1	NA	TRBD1	CASSFPGQVNEQFF	TGTGCCAGCAGCTTCCCGGGACAGGTTAATGAGCAGTTCTTC
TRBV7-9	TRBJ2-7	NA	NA	CASSLGAGRHEQYF	TGTGCCAGCAGCTTAGGGGCAGGTCGCCACGAGCAGTACTTC
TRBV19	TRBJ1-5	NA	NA	CASSIFLGGSNQPQHF	TGTGCCAGTAGTATCTTCTTAGGGGGATCCAATCAGCCCCAGCATTTT
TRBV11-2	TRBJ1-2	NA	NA	CASSLDWGRNYGYTF	TGTGCCAGCAGCTTAGATTGGGGCCGTAACTATGGCTACACCTTC
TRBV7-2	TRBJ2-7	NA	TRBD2	CASSLDLAGGHSYEQYF	TGTGCCAGCAGCTTAGACCTAGCGGGGGGCCACTCCTACGAGCAGTACTTC
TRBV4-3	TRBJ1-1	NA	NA	CASSHSLSTEAFF	TGCGCTAGCAGCCATTCGTTGAGCACTGAAGCTTTCTTT
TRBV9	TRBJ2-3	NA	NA	CASSVGGGDTQYF	TGTGCCAGCAGCGTAGGGGGAGGAGATACGCAGTATTTT
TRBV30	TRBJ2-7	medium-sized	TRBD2	CAWMASGTLLSGEQYF	TGTGCCTGGATGGCTAGCGGGACACTACTCTCGGGAGAGCAGTACTTC
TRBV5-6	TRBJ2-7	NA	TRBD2	CASSTSDSGRYEQYF	TGTGCCAGCAGCACCAGTGATAGCGGGAGGTACGAGCAGTACTTC
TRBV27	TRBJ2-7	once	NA	CASSITGPSYEQYF	TGTGCCAGCAGTATCACAGGGCCCTCCTACGAGCAGTACTTC
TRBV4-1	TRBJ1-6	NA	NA	CASSPPTGRNSPLHF	TGCGCCAGCAGCCCCCCCACAGGGCGGAATTCACCCCTCCACTTT